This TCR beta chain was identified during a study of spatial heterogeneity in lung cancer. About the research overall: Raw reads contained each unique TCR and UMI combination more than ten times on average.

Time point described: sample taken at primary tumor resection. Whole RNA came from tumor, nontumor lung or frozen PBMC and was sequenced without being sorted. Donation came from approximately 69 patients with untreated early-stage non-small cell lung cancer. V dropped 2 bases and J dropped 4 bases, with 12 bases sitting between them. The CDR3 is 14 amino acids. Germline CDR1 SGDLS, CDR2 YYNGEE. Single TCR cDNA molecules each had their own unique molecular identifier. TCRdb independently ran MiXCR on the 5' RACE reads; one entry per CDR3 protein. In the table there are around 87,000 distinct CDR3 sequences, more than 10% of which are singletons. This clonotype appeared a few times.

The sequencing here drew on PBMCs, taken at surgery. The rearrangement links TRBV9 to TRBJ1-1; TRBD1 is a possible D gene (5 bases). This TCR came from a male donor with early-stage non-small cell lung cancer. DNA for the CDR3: TGTGCCAGCAGCGTGGAGGGGATCAGCACTGAAGCTTTCTTT. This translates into CASSVEGISTEAFF.